This T cell receptor (beta chain) is from a study of cytomegalovirus exposure and HLA in healthy donors. On the study more broadly: An earlier analysis found roughly 100 million unique TCR beta sequences from around 180 million T cells.

This CDR3 is built from 15 residues. The germline V gene encodes CDR1 SGHTA and CDR2 FQGNSA. The germline V and J ends were trimmed by 1 base and 0 bases, with 7 bases remaining between them. The primer mix had 60 Vbeta and 13 Jbeta primers. In the original workflow: An analysis performed later counted around 86 million unique TCR beta chains (roughly 10 million of them shared). Assay used: immunoSEQ multiplex PCR; TCRdb lists only in-frame clones, some missing. The V and J calls and clone size were taken over from that table, and D and trimming were inferred from the DNA. The sample includes approximately 190,000 clones, roughly 76% of them seen just once. Study-wide results and caveats: Using the classifier, cytomegalovirus status was reportedly diagnosed with high specificity and sensitivity. Within the data, a cluster of highly shared sequence variants was likely a sequencing artifact.

A note on this clone: Its antigen remains unknown.

Input material: PBMCs. The origin of this receptor is a woman aged 25 to 39 in good health and CMV-seropositive. The J gene is TRBJ1-5, the V gene TRBV7-2; D not resolved. The CDR3 region is CASSLGVLSNQPQHF. The DNA for the CDR3 is TGTGCCAGCAGCTTAGGCGTCCTTAGCAATCAGCCCCAGCATTTT.